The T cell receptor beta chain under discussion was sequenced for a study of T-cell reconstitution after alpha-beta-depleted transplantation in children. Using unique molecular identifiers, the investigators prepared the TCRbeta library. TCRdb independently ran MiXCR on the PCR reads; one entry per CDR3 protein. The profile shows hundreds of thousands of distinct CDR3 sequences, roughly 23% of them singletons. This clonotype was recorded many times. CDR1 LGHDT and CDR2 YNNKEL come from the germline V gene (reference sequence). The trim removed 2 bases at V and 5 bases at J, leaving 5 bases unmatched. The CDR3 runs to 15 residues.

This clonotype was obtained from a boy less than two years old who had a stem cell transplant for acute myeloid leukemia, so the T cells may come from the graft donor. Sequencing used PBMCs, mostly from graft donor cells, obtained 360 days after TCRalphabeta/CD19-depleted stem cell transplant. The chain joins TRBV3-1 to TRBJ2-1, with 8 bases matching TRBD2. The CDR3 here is CASSQISGGNNEQFF. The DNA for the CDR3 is TGTGCCAGCAGCCAAATAAGCGGGGGTAACAATGAGCAGTTCTTC.